This record looks at one T cell receptor (beta chain) sequence and its context. It has no known antigen specificity. There are no base qualities to consult, and no much larger clone falls within one base. The library was prepared using the immunoSEQ multiplex PCR assay. The source is immuneACCESS, and TCRdb retained only in-frame sequences with V and J called. Part of the clones is not carried over; for the studies checked, unresolved V genes explain less than half of this, and the remainder is unexplained. The sample table records 100,000 to 150,000 clones; roughly 86% of these occur just once. Of the sample, around 3% falls within the top ten clones. This entry is derived from a study of control samples from healthy donors and cancer patients (dated by TCRdb to the early 2020s). Sequenced input: blood. The TCR originated in a man aged 55 to 70 in good health.

The bases are TGTGCCAGTAGCCAGGGACGCCCGCCCTCTGGAAACACCATATATTTT. Translated, this is CASSQGRPPSGNTIYF. Rearrangement joined TRBV19 to TRBJ1-3; the best D guess is TRBD1, with 5 bases matching. The V and J ends are trimmed by 6 bases and 0 bases, leaving 15 bases between them. From the germline V gene (reference sequence), CDR1 is LNHDA and CDR2 is SQIVND. The cysteine opens and the phenylalanine closes a CDR3 of 16 amino acids. The entry retains the CDR3 DNA only, 48 bases that are in frame from base 1.